The 22 T cell receptor beta chains below were found in one sample sequenced in a study of siplizumab effects on memory and regulatory T cells. TCRdb's copy holds only in-frame clones and misses some; the assay was immunoSEQ multiplex PCR. Seen here are about 100,000 clones, approximately 94% observed once, and the top ten hold 1% to 1.5%. Sequenced material: non-Treg CD4+ T cells sorted from blood. These receptors all come from a human donor in good health.

V and J are TRBV9 and TRBJ2-1; 8 bases agree with TRBD2. CDR1 SGDLS and CDR2 YYNGEE come from the germline V gene. The length of the CDR3 is 19 residues. V dropped 5 bases and J dropped 6; count of bases not matched to a gene: 22. The CDR3 sequence: CASSDILAEAGGRGNEQFF. The CDR3 coding sequence is TGTGCCAGCAGTGACATACTAGCGGAAGCCGGAGGCCGGGGCAATGAGCAGTTCTTC.

The V gene is TRBV27, the J gene TRBJ2-1; D gene ambiguous. V dropped 8 bases and J dropped 4 bases, with 6 bases sitting between them. Germline V gives CDR1 MNHEY, CDR2 SMNVEV (reference sequence). The CDR3 totals 11 residues. CDR3 protein: CASRGYNEQFF. In DNA form, the CDR3 reads TGTGCCAGCCGAGGATACAATGAGCAGTTCTTC.

The J gene is TRBJ2-7, the V gene TRBV6-5; the D call may be TRBD1 or TRBD2 (5 bases each). Germline lookup yields CDR1 MNHEY and CDR2 SVGAGI. The V end lost 8 bases, the J end lost 3 bases, and 14 bases lay between the germline ends. The CDR3 length is 13 residues. The CDR3 DNA reads TGTGCCAGCCGATCGGGGCGGCACTACGAGCAGTACTTC. As protein: CASRSGRHYEQYF.

This chain uses TRBV5-1 with TRBJ1-2; 9 bases agree with TRBD1. V shed 3 bases and J 4 bases; nucleotides not matched to a gene: 10. Looked up from germline, CDR1 is SGHRS and CDR2 is YFSETQ. The CDR3 length is 16 residues. CDR3 sequence (DNA): TGCGCCAGCAGCTATGGGACAGGGCAGGCAGTCTATGGCTACACCTTC. It is translated as CASSYGTGQAVYGYTF.

The rearrangement uses TRBV9 and TRBJ1-4; 8 bases fit TRBD1. The CDR3 totals 14 residues. Germline values: CDR1 SGDLS, CDR2 YYNGEE. V lost 3 bases to trimming and J lost 5 bases; unmatched junction nucleotides: 3. As DNA, the CDR3 is TGTGCCAGCAGCGCGCGGACAGGGAATGAAAAACTGTTTTTT. Its translation: CASSARTGNEKLFF.

The chain carries TRBV6-1 and TRBJ2-6, with D possibly being TRBD1 (6 bases). Trimming took off 4 bases at V and 2 bases at J, with 9 bases between the two ends. There are 15 residues in the CDR3. Germline loops: CDR1 MNHNS, CDR2 SASEGT. The CDR3 spells CASSVHRAGANVLTF. CDR3 DNA sequence: TGTGCCAGCAGTGTACACAGGGCTGGGGCCAACGTCCTGACTTTC.

The chain is built from TRBV5-6 and TRBJ2-7; perhaps D is TRBD1 or TRBD2 (5 bases each). There are 12 residues in the CDR3. The V and J ends lost 4 bases and 3 bases respectively, with 8 bases between them. Per the germline V gene, CDR1 is SGHDT and CDR2 is YYEEEE. The CDR3 here is CASSRGVYEQYF. DNA of the CDR3: TGTGCCAGCAGCAGAGGGGTCTACGAGCAGTACTTC.

The V and J genes are TRBV14 and TRBJ2-7; TRBD1 might be the D (5 bases). In germline, CDR1 is SGHDN, CDR2 FVKESK. There are 14 residues in the CDR3. V dropped 2 bases and J dropped 10 bases, with 18 bases sitting between them. CDR3 sequence (DNA): TGTGCCAGCAGCCAATCTCATAGCCAGGGCGGCCAGTACTTC. It codes for CASSQSHSQGGQYF.

The CDR3 sequence is CASRQGFGYGYTF. CDR3 nucleotide sequence: TGTGCCAGCAGGCAGGGGTTCGGCTATGGCTACACCTTC. V usage is TRBV6-6 and J usage is TRBJ1-2, with a tentative D call TRBD1 (6 bases). The V end lost 6 bases, the J end lost 4 bases, and 12 bases lay between the germline ends. The germline CDR1 and CDR2 sequences are MNHNY and SVGAGI (reference sequence). The CDR3 has 13 residues.

The chain employs TRBV6-1 and TRBJ2-3; TRBD2 matches 7 bases. The germline CDR1 and CDR2 sequences are MNHNS and SASEGT. This CDR3 contains 16 residues. With 2 bases clipped from V and 3 bases from J, the junction kept 8 bases outside the gene matches. CDR3 protein: CASSEMVAGTTDTQYF. The CDR3 DNA follows: TGTGCCAGCAGTGAAATGGTAGCGGGTACAACAGATACGCAGTATTTT.

The rearrangement uses TRBV5-1 and TRBJ1-3, with D perhaps TRBD1 (5 bases). V was clipped by 0 bases and J by 0 bases, with 10 bases between them. Per the germline V gene, CDR1 is SGHRS and CDR2 is YFSETQ. This CDR3 spans 16 amino acids. The CDR3 protein is CASSLDAGNSGNTIYF. CDR3 bases: TGCGCCAGCAGCTTGGACGCAGGGAACTCTGGAAACACCATATATTTT.

The chain joins TRBV28 to TRBJ1-1; no definite D call. The CDR3 totals 13 residues. V lost 3 bases, J lost 7 bases, and 12 bases lay in between. The germline CDR1 and CDR2 sequences are MDHEN and SYDVKM. The CDR3 is CASSFRRHNEAFF. CDR3 DNA: TGTGCCAGCAGTTTTCGAAGACACAATGAAGCTTTCTTT.

This chain connects TRBV5-1 to TRBJ2-1, with D possibly matching TRBD1 (6 bases). V was shortened by 3 bases and J by 6 bases, with 7 bases between the two germline ends. The length of the CDR3 is 12 residues. Germline V gives CDR1 SGHRS, CDR2 YFSETQ. The CDR3 sequence: CASSYRVNEQFF. The CDR3 nucleotides read TGCGCCAGCAGCTACAGGGTCAATGAGCAGTTCTTC. Variable domain in full (rest from reference TRBV5-1 and TRBJ2-1): KAGVTQTPRYLIKTRGQQVTLSCSPISGHRSVSWYQQTPGQGLQFLFEYFSETQRNKGNFPGRFSGRQFSNSRSEMNVSTLELGDSALYLCASSYRVNEQFFGPGTRLTVL.

The CDR3 DNA reads TGTGCCAGCAGCGTAGGATGGGCAGATACGCAGTATTTT. The encoded protein is CASSVGWADTQYF. The chain employs TRBV9 and TRBJ2-3; unclear D gene. Germline V CDR1 and CDR2: SGDLS, YYNGEE. V was trimmed by 0 bases and J by 4 bases, leaving 6 bases between them. The CDR3 contains 13 residues.

This clone was seen once. V is TRBV5-6 and J is TRBJ1-5; no clear D. The V end was cut by 0 bases, the J end by 4 bases, with 8 bases between. CDR3 length: 14 amino acids. Germline values: CDR1 SGHDT, CDR2 YYEEEE. CDR3 coding DNA: TGTGCCAGCAGCTTGGACGGCTTAAATCAGCCCCAGCATTTT. This codes for CASSLDGLNQPQHF.

J is TRBJ1-2 and V is TRBV9; 8 bases match TRBD1. CDR3 length equals 14 residues. Germline trimming cut 5 bases from V and 10 bases from J; bases unmatched to any gene: 13. Per the germline V gene, CDR1 is SGDLS and CDR2 is YYNGEE. The CDR3 loop is CASRNDRGLSFYTF. Written as DNA, the CDR3 is TGTGCCAGCAGGAACGACAGGGGACTTTCCTTCTACACCTTC. Complete variable domain (other parts from reference TRBV9 and TRBJ1-2): DSGVTQTPKHLITATGQRVTLRCSPRSGDLSVYWYQQSLDQGLQFLIQYYNGEERAKGNILERFSAQQFPDLHSELNLSSLELGDSALYFCASRNDRGLSFYTFGSGTRLTVV.

V usage is TRBV7-2 and J usage is TRBJ2-7; 9 positions match TRBD2. Germline loops: CDR1 SGHTA, CDR2 FQGNSA. There are 14 residues in the CDR3. Losses at the gene ends were 3 bases for V and 7 bases for J; bases not matched to a gene: 7. DNA of the CDR3: TGTGCCAGCAGCTTTTGGCGGGAGGGCCGGGAGCAGTACTTC. It codes for CASSFWREGREQYF.

This clone has a handful of counts. The chain recombines TRBV12-5 with TRBJ1-1; no definite D call. V gave up 1 base and J gave up 10 bases, with 10 bases separating them. The length of the CDR3 is 12 residues. Germline CDR1 LGHNT, CDR2 FRNRAP. This CDR3 is CASGLGGRIAFF. The CDR3 nucleotides read TGTGCTAGTGGTTTGGGGGGTAGGATAGCTTTCTTT.

The gene calls are TRBV6-5 and TRBJ2-7; 9 nucleotides match TRBD2. Germline CDR1 MNHEY, CDR2 SVGAGI. The CDR3 covers 13 residues. CDR3 amino acids: CASSLAGSHEQYF. CDR3 bases: TGTGCTTCGAGCCTAGCGGGATCTCACGAGCAGTACTTC.

The chain has TRBV11-2 and TRBJ2-7, with 10 bases matching TRBD2. The CDR3 has 16 amino acids. CDR1 and CDR2 from the germline V gene are SGHAT and FQNNGV. With V trimmed by 10 bases and J by 5 bases, 17 bases remained unmatched. The CDR3 reads CATSAGIAGGLHEQYF. CDR3 nucleotide sequence: TGTGCCACCTCCGCTGGGATAGCGGGAGGTCTGCACGAGCAGTACTTC.

In its sample, this clone was seen once. The chain employs TRBV4-1 and TRBJ2-7; 10 nucleotides line up with TRBD1. The CDR3 sequence is 21 residues long. CDR1 MGHRA and CDR2 YSYEKL come from the germline V gene. The trim removed 0 bases at V and 7 bases at J, leaving 24 bases unmatched. The CDR3 loop is CASSQDSVLGTGEPHYVEQYF. As DNA, the CDR3 is TGCGCCAGCAGCCAAGATAGCGTTCTCGGGACAGGGGAACCCCACTACGTGGAGCAGTACTTC.

This sequence joins TRBV7-2 and TRBJ1-2; D is undetermined. CDR1 and CDR2 (germline): SGHTA, FQGNSA. This CDR3 region has 14 residues. The V end was cut by 1 base, the J end by 4 bases, with 10 bases between. The CDR3 nucleotides are TGTGCCAGCAGCTTAGAAGTCCCTAGCTATGGCTACACCTTC. It specifies CASSLEVPSYGYTF.